By share, the clone carrying this T cell receptor beta chain counts as medium-sized (0.01 to 0.1%). Its matching antigen is unknown. With 7 bases clipped from V and 15 bases from J, the junction kept 1 base outside the gene matches. CDR1 and CDR2 from the germline V gene are ENHRY and SYGVKD. This CDR3 is 9 amino acids long. This entry belongs to a study of neurological immune-mediated disorders. Study-wide results and caveats: None of the CDR3 amino acid sequences in expanded clones turned up in more than one subject, which points to private repertoires in all groups. When the repertoires were sorted by phylogenetic grouping, those of 18 of 34 multiple sclerosis patients ended up in one related-CDR3 cluster, a possible signature.

The making of cDNA relied on 5'RACE with 10-nucleotide random UMIs. TCRdb analysed the 5' RACE reads with MiXCR anew, one entry per CDR3 protein. The table has some 50,000 distinct CDR3 sequences, under 2% seen once. This clonotype was obtained from a woman in her thirties or forties with multiple sclerosis. J is TRBJ2-1 and V is TRBV10-3; 9 positions agree with TRBD1. Sequenced material: PBMCs. The CDR3 coding sequence is TGTGCCATCACGGACAGGGGGTTCTTC. Its protein is CAITDRGFF.